This T cell receptor (beta chain) comes out of a study of blood T cell repertoires in COVID-19. Study details: Nucleic acid was either cDNA or gDNA, and it came from T cells, B-cell-depleted T cells, or PBMCs.

V lost 9 bases to trimming and J lost 0 bases; unmatched junction nucleotides: 10. CDR1 is LNHDA, CDR2 SQIVND, per germline (reference sequence). This CDR3 is 17 amino acids long. Recruited during active infection, patients (from Seattle) were subsequently followed longitudinally. In the authors' workflow: Reference gene primers were amplified, and this amplification served to estimate nucleated cell counts. The method was immunoSEQ multiplex PCR; TCRdb's version includes in-frame clones alone and lacks a portion of them. V, J and clone size were drawn from that table, and D and trimming were deduced from the DNA. Of some 180,000 clones detected, roughly 80% appear once; the ten largest clones hold 12%.

The receptor comes from a woman of 80 years or more with COVID-19, enrolled during active disease. Sequencing was performed on peripheral blood. This sequence joins TRBV19 and TRBJ1-4; 10 bases map to TRBD1. The CDR3 DNA reads TGTGCCAGCAGACCCCGGGACAGGGGTGCAACTAATGAAAAACTGTTTTTT. Translated, it gives CASRPRDRGATNEKLFF.